A selection of T cell receptor beta chains follows, all from one sample in a study of response to subunit inactivated influenza vaccine. TCRdb redid the calling of the RT-PCR reads with MiXCR, one entry per CDR3 protein. Of 700,000 to 800,000 distinct CDR3 sequences listed, approximately 18% were seen once; the top ten hold approximately 11%. The specimen was PBMCs from blood, collected more than 4 days after vaccination. These receptors were collected from a man between 45 and 60 years old who received an inactivated influenza vaccine. The CDR3 runs from the conserved cysteine through the conserved F or W. D genes are given only for firm matches. Rows give clone size only sometimes, using once, few, many, or a class for an expanded clone.

.	.	TRBV7-2	TRBJ2-2	TGTGCCAGCAGCTTAGCGGGGGCCTCGAACACCGGGGAGCTGTTTTTT	CASSLAGASNTGELFF
TRBD1	few	TRBV10-3	TRBJ1-2	TGTGCCATCAGTGAGAGGCCAGGGGGCGCGAGCTATGGCTACACCTTC	CAISERPGGASYGYTF
.	.	TRBV5-6	TRBJ1-2	TGTGCCAGCAGCTTTACAACAACAGGGCTCAGCTATGGCTACACCTTC	CASSFTTTGLSYGYTF
.	many	TRBV12-3/TRBV12-4	TRBJ1-2	TGTGCCAGCACCCCCTGGGCCCAGAACTATGGCTACACCTTC	CASTPWAQNYGYTF
.	.	TRBV5-1	TRBJ2-2	TGCGCCAGCAGCACCCCCGGGCCCGAGCCCGGGGAGCTGTTTTTT	CASSTPGPEPGELFF
.	.	TRBV3-1	TRBJ2-7	TGTGCCAGCAGTAAGACCGGGATCTACGAGCAGTACTTC	CASSKTGIYEQYF
.	.	TRBV28	TRBJ2-6	TGTGCCAGCAGTTTTTCCAGCCACTCTGGGGCCAACGTCCTGACTTTC	CASSFSSHSGANVLTF
.	few	TRBV6-2/TRBV6-3	TRBJ2-7	TGTGCCAGCAGTTCCGTTATGAGAGTCAGGGCCTACGAGCAGTACTTC	CASSSVMRVRAYEQYF
.	.	TRBV20-1	TRBJ2-7	TGCAGTGCTGGACGTCGGACGGGGCGAGACGAGCAGTACTTC	CSAGRRTGRDEQYF
.	few	TRBV6-5	TRBJ1-2	TGTGCCAGCAGTTACCGGCAGGGAGGTGGCTACACCTTC	CASSYRQGGGYTF
.	many	TRBV7-2	TRBJ1-4	TGTGCCAGCAGAGCCCCCGGCGTTGAAAAACTGTTTTTT	CASRAPGVEKLFF
TRBD1	.	TRBV6-2/TRBV6-3	TRBJ2-7	TGTGCCAGCAGTTACTGGGACAGGGAAGAGCAGTACTTC	CASSYWDREEQYF
TRBD1	few	TRBV29-1	TRBJ1-5	TGCAGCGTGTCCGGACAGGCCCATCAGCCCCAGCATTTT	CSVSGQAHQPQHF
TRBD2	many	TRBV12-3/TRBV12-4	TRBJ2-3	TGTGCCAGCAGTTCTCTAGCGGGGGGGCCCACAGATACGCAGTATTTT	CASSSLAGGPTDTQYF
.	.	TRBV5-1	TRBJ1-3	TGCGCCAGCAGCTATGGACCTTCCTCTGGAAACACCATATATTTT	CASSYGPSSGNTIYF
.	.	TRBV2	TRBJ2-3	TGTGCCAGCAGTGCTAGCGCGCTTAGGACAGATACGCAGTATTTT	CASSASALRTDTQYF
TRBD1	few	TRBV5-1	TRBJ1-2	TGCGCCAGCAGCAGGGGACAGGGGATCGGTGGCTACACCTTC	CASSRGQGIGGYTF
.	many	TRBV3-1	TRBJ2-7	TGTGCCAGCAGCCCTTACAGGGGACTGGACGAGCAGTACTTC	CASSPYRGLDEQYF
TRBD2	.	TRBV5-1	TRBJ2-1	TGCGCCAGCAGCCCCTGGACTAGCGGGAACGGTGAGCAGTTCTTC	CASSPWTSGNGEQFF
.	few	TRBV12-3/TRBV12-4	TRBJ2-5	TGTGCCAGCAGACCCACAGGGTACCGGGAGACCCAGTACTTC	CASRPTGYRETQYF
.	.	TRBV20-1	TRBJ2-3	TGCAGTGCTAGGGCTCACACCGCAGATACGCAGTATTTT	CSARAHTADTQYF
.	few	TRBV29-1	TRBJ2-7	TGCAGCGTGTCCACCGGGACCTACGAGCAGTACTTC	CSVSTGTYEQYF
.	.	TRBV2	TRBJ2-7	TGTGCCAGCAGTGAATTTATGGGAGTCGAGCAGTACTTC	CASSEFMGVEQYF
.	few	TRBV28	TRBJ1-2	.	CASSTSGQPLGGYTF
TRBD1	.	TRBV2	TRBJ2-2	TGTGCCAGCAGTTCGGGACAGGGGGCTGCCACCGGGGAGCTGTTTTTT	CASSSGQGAATGELFF
.	few	TRBV7-9	TRBJ2-1	TGTGCCAGCAGAACGGGGACGTCTGGCAATGAGCAGTTCTTC	CASRTGTSGNEQFF